The 24 T cell receptor beta chains listed next were all sequenced from one sample in a study of blood T cell repertoires in COVID-19. Sequencing used immunoSEQ multiplex PCR; TCRdb keeps in-frame clones, though not all of them. The data contain over 90,000 clones, roughly 79% of them singletons. Sequencing input: peripheral blood. The receptors shown here come from an elderly man with COVID-19, enrolled during active disease.

V is TRBV19 and J is TRBJ2-1; TRBD2 aligns across 7 bases. The CDR3 length is 16 residues. CDR1 is LNHDA, CDR2 SQIVND, per germline (reference sequence). V shed 5 bases and J 9 bases; nucleotides not matched to a gene: 16. DNA of the CDR3: TGTGCCAGTAGTCCCAGGGAGGGCCCACCGGGGATTGAGCAGTTCTTC. This codes for CASSPREGPPGIEQFF.

V and J are TRBV10-3 and TRBJ2-1; 7 bases fit TRBD2. V dropped 2 bases and J dropped 4; count of bases not matched to a gene: 5. Germline lookup yields CDR1 ENHRY and CDR2 SYGVKD. The CDR3 is 15 amino acids. This chain's CDR3 is CAISEVGGSYNEQFF. The CDR3 bases are TGTGCCATCAGTGAGGTCGGGGGGTCGTACAATGAGCAGTTCTTC.

The J gene is TRBJ2-3, the V gene TRBV30; no clear D gene. Per the germline V gene, CDR1 is GTSNPN and CDR2 is SVGIG (reference sequence). CDR3 length: 13 amino acids. The V gene lost 1 base and the J gene lost 4 bases, with 9 bases spanning the gap. The CDR3 sequence: CAWSGSRADTQYF. CDR3 sequence (DNA): TGTGCCTGGAGTGGTTCCCGGGCAGATACGCAGTATTTT.

V is TRBV28 and J is TRBJ1-3; D ambiguous. Trimming removed 2 bases from V and 2 bases from J, with 7 bases in between. CDR3 length: 14 amino acids. The germline V gene encodes CDR1 MDHEN and CDR2 SYDVKM. The CDR3 nucleotides are TGTGCCAGCAGTTTAGTAGCCGCTGGAAACACCATATATTTT. Amino acid sequence: CASSLVAAGNTIYF.

The chain employs TRBV28 and TRBJ1-4; TRBD1 matches 9 bases. There are 15 residues in the CDR3. The V segment lost 6 bases and the J segment 4 bases; nucleotides outside the gene matches: 6. The germline V gene encodes CDR1 MDHEN and CDR2 SYDVKM. CDR3 amino acids: CASSRTGAFNEKLFF. CDR3 bases: TGTGCCAGCAGCAGGACAGGGGCGTTTAATGAAAAACTGTTTTTT.

This chain joins TRBV5-1 and TRBJ1-2, with TRBD1 matching over 7 bases. CDR1 and CDR2 (germline): SGHRS, YFSETQ. The length of the CDR3 is 13 residues. After removal of 5 bases from V and 6 bases from J, the junction contained 7 bases not matched to a gene. Here the CDR3 DNA reads TGCGCCAGCAGACCAGACAGGGTGAATGGCTACACCTTC. Protein: CASRPDRVNGYTF.

V usage is TRBV5-4 and J usage is TRBJ2-3; 8 nucleotides match TRBD1. Germline loops: CDR1 SGHNT, CDR2 YYREEE (reference sequence). V lost 9 bases, J lost 2 bases, and 11 bases stayed unmatched. The CDR3 spans 15 residues. The CDR3 DNA follows: TGTGCCACCACTCTGACAGGGGCTTACACAGATACGCAGTATTTT. It is translated as CATTLTGAYTDTQYF.

DNA for the CDR3: TGTGCCAGCAGCCTGTCAAGAGCAGATACGCAGTATTTT. Translated: CASSLSRADTQYF. This rearrangement joins TRBV5-4 to TRBJ2-3; D gene unclear. V was pared by 4 bases and J by 4 bases, with 10 bases between. Looked up from germline, CDR1 is SGHNT and CDR2 is YYREEE (reference sequence). There are 13 residues in the CDR3.

The chain uses TRBV7-8 and TRBJ1-3, with D possibly being TRBD1 (5 bases). CDR3 length: 15 amino acids. The germline CDR1 and CDR2 sequences are SGHVS and FQNEAQ. V lost 8 bases, J lost 0 bases, and 14 bases lay in between. CDR3 residues: CASGPLRGSGNTIYF. The CDR3 nucleotides are TGTGCCAGCGGGCCCTTAAGGGGCTCTGGAAACACCATATATTTT.

This chain connects TRBV5-1 to TRBJ2-1; 9 nucleotides align to TRBD2. CDR3 length equals 15 residues. Per germline, CDR1 SGHRS and CDR2 YFSETQ. V shed 0 bases, J shed 9 bases, and the junction held 7 bases outside the gene matches. CDR3 amino acids: CASSLGGGGDVEQFF. The CDR3 DNA follows: TGCGCCAGCAGCTTGGGCGGCGGGGGGGATGTTGAGCAGTTCTTC. Looking up the rest from reference TRBV5-1 and TRBJ2-1 gives the full variable domain: KAGVTQTPRYLIKTRGQQVTLSCSPISGHRSVSWYQQTPGQGLQFLFEYFSETQRNKGNFPGRFSGRQFSNSRSEMNVSTLELGDSALYLCASSLGGGGDVEQFFGPGTRLTVL.

The J gene is TRBJ2-1, the V gene TRBV7-9; tentative D call: TRBD1 (6 bases). V lost 4 bases, J lost 5 bases, and 18 bases lay in between. The CDR3 runs to 16 residues. Per the germline V gene, CDR1 is SEHNR and CDR2 is FQNEAQ (reference sequence). The CDR3 loop reads CASSSLTGWVHNEQFF. The CDR3 bases are TGTGCCAGCAGCTCCCTTACAGGGTGGGTTCACAATGAGCAGTTCTTC.

This clone was observed a single time. The genes are TRBV5-1 and TRBJ2-2; the match to TRBD2 covers 8 bases. The germline V gene has CDR1 SGHRS and CDR2 YFSETQ. V was pared by 2 bases and J by 2 bases, with 5 bases of the junction left unmatched. The CDR3 has 16 residues. CDR3 protein: CASSFLAGGNTGELFF. The DNA of the CDR3 is TGCGCCAGCAGCTTCCTCGCGGGAGGCAACACCGGGGAGCTGTTTTTT.

CDR3 region: CASSQLRGSYEQYF. CDR3 DNA: TGCGCCAGCAGCCAACTCAGGGGCTCCTACGAGCAGTACTTC. J is TRBJ2-7 and V is TRBV4-1; the D gene is possibly TRBD1 (6 bases). Germline assignment: CDR1 MGHRA and CDR2 YSYEKL. The CDR3 contains 14 residues. Deletions cut 2 bases from V and 0 bases from J, with 8 bases between.

The J gene is TRBJ1-6, the V gene TRBV19, with TRBD1 as a possible D gene (5 bases). The length of the CDR3 is 15 residues. V shed 6 bases and J shed 3 bases, with 12 bases lying between them. Germline V gene sequence: CDR1 LNHDA, CDR2 SQIVND (reference sequence). CDR3 amino acids: CASRVQDIYNSPLHF. The CDR3 DNA sequence: TGTGCCAGTAGAGTTCAGGACATCTATAATTCACCCCTCCACTTT.

As concerns this clone: A read error may account for a junction end that differs from germline. The chain links TRBV5-1 to TRBJ2-7; 7 positions match TRBD2. Germline CDR1 is SGHRS and CDR2 is YFSETQ. The CDR3 has 14 amino acids. The CDR3, as DNA: TGCGCCAGCAGTTTGGCGGGGGACTCCTACGAGCAGTACTTC. Its protein is CASSLAGDSYEQYF.

The rearrangement links TRBV30 to TRBJ1-5, with 11 positions matching TRBD1. Germline loops: CDR1 GTSNPN, CDR2 SVGIG (reference sequence). The J segment lost 5 bases and the V segment lost 4 bases, leaving 7 bases of the junction unmatched. This CDR3 region has 15 residues. DNA for the CDR3: TGTGCCTGGAACCCCCGGACAGGGGGCTATCAGCCCCAGCATTTT. Protein product: CAWNPRTGGYQPQHF.

The rearrangement uses TRBV28 and TRBJ2-1; TRBD2 might be the D (6 bases). V was pared by 3 bases and J by 6 bases, with 12 bases between. The CDR3 has 14 amino acids. Germline V CDR1 and CDR2: MDHEN, SYDVKM. As DNA, the CDR3 is TGTGCCAGCAGTTTTGGGACGGAGGGCAATGAGCAGTTCTTC. Translating gives CASSFGTEGNEQFF.

The chain couples TRBV19 to TRBJ2-1, with 7 bases fitting TRBD2. V shed 6 bases, J shed 0 bases, and the junction held 2 bases outside the gene matches. Germline lookup yields CDR1 LNHDA and CDR2 SQIVND (reference sequence). The CDR3 is 14 residues long. CDR3 in amino acids: CASSPGGSYNEQFF. The CDR3 DNA reads TGTGCCAGTAGCCCGGGGGGCTCCTACAATGAGCAGTTCTTC.

The chain employs TRBV19 and TRBJ1-2; 7 bases align to TRBD1. J lost 8 bases, V lost 8 bases, and 11 bases had no gene match. Looked up from germline, CDR1 is LNHDA and CDR2 is SQIVND (reference sequence). This CDR3 has 13 residues. The CDR3 DNA reads TGTGCCAGTCGAATCGACAGGGAGCACGGCTACACCTTC. This translates into CASRIDREHGYTF. Using reference TRBV19 and TRBJ1-2 for the parts outside the CDR3, the full variable domain is DGGITQSPKYLFRKEGQNVTLSCEQNLNHDAMYWYRQDPGQGLRLIYYSQIVNDFQKGDIAEGYSVSREKKESFPLTVTSAQKNPTAFYLCASRIDREHGYTFGSGTRLTVV.

This chain joins TRBV11-2 and TRBJ1-2, with D perhaps matching TRBD1 (6 bases). CDR3 length: 13 residues. Trimming took off 5 bases at V and 3 bases at J, with 10 bases between the two ends. Germline CDR1 SGHAT, CDR2 FQNNGV. CDR3 residues: CASSPQGYYGYTF. DNA for the CDR3: TGTGCCAGCAGCCCACAGGGCTACTATGGCTACACCTTC. The variable domain in full, completed from reference TRBV11-2 and TRBJ1-2, reads EAGVAQSPRYKIIEKRQSVAFWCNPISGHATLYWYQQILGQGPKLLIQFQNNGVVDDSQLPKDRFSAERLKGVDSTLKIQPAKLEDSAVYLCASSPQGYYGYTFGSGTRLTVV.

The rearrangement uses TRBV6-4 and TRBJ2-6; the D gene is possibly TRBD2 (6 bases). The CDR3 consists of 18 residues. Trimming pared 5 bases from V and 0 bases from J, leaving 17 bases between. Germline V gene sequence: CDR1 MRHNA, CDR2 SNTAGT. The CDR3 reads CASSRDFFLDSGANVLTF. CDR3 DNA sequence: TGTGCCAGCAGTCGGGACTTTTTCCTAGACTCTGGGGCCAACGTCCTGACTTTC.

Concerning this clone itself: Relative to the germline gene, one junction end is altered; a read error may explain this. The rearrangement links TRBV7-7 to TRBJ2-7, with 8 nucleotides matching TRBD1. In germline, CDR1 is SSHAT, CDR2 FNYEAQ (reference sequence). The CDR3 is made up of 14 amino acids. CDR3 region: CASSLGTGSYEQYF. In DNA form, the CDR3 reads TGTGCTAGCAGCTTAGGGACAGGCTCCTACGAGCAGTACTTC.

This clone was found a few times. J is TRBJ1-1 and V is TRBV5-6, with TRBD1 matching 7 bases. Losses at the gene ends were 1 base for V and 11 bases for J; bases not matched to a gene: 5. The CDR3 has 12 amino acids. Germline values: CDR1 SGHDT, CDR2 YYEEEE. The CDR3 DNA is TGTGCCAGCAGCTTGTTACAGGGACAGGCTTTCTTT. Translated: CASSLLQGQAFF. Combining the CDR3 with reference TRBV5-6 and TRBJ1-1 gives the whole variable domain DAGVTQSPTHLIKTRGQQVTLRCSPKSGHDTVSWYQQALGQGPQFIFQYYEEEERQRGNFPDRFSGHQFPNYSSELNVNALLLGDSALYLCASSLLQGQAFFGQGTRLTVV.

This chain links TRBV29-1 with TRBJ1-6; 9 bases agree with TRBD1. The CDR3 loop spans 13 amino acids. From germline, CDR1 is SQVTM and CDR2 ANQGSEA. The junction had 4 bases not matched to a gene; V was cut back by 6 bases and J by 7 bases. CDR3 bases: TGCAGCGTCGGGGACAGGGCCAATTCACCCCTCCACTTT. This gives the protein CSVGDRANSPLHF. The full variable domain, rest sourced from reference TRBV29-1 and TRBJ1-6, is SAVISQKPSRDICQRGTSLTIQCQVDSQVTMMFWYRQQPGQSLTLIATANQGSEATYESGFVIDKFPISRPNLTFSTLTVSNMSPEDSSIYLCSVGDRANSPLHFGNGTRLTVT.